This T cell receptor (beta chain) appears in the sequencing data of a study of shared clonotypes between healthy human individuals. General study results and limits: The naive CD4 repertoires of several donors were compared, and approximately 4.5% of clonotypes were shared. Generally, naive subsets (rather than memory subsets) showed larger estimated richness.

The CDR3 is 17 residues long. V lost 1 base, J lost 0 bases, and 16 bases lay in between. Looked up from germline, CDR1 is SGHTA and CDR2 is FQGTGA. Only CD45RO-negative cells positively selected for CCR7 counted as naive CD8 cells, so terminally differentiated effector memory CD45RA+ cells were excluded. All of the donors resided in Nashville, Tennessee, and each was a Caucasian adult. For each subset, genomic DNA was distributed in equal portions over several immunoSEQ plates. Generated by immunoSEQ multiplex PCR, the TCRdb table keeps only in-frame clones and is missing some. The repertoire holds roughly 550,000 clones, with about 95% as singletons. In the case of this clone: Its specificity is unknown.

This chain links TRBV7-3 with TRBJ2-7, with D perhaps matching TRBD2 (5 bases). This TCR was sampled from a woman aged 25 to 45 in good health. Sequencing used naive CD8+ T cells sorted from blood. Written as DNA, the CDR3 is TGTGCCAGCAGCTTAAAACCCAGGACTTCGAGCTCCTACGAGCAGTACTTC. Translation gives CASSLKPRTSSSYEQYF.